Sequencing of this T cell receptor beta chain was carried out in a study of blood T cell repertoires in COVID-19. Background on the study: Some COVID-19 samples were acute and others convalescent; all came from the United States, Italy and Spain. Sources were T cells, B-cell-depleted T cells, or PBMCs; the material itself was cDNA or gDNA.

Enrolled through a virtual design, the participants were between 18 and 89 years of age and came from approximately 25 US areas. The CDR3 runs 13 residues. Trimming removed 8 bases at V and 5 bases at J, with 15 bases between. The germline CDR1 and CDR2 sequences are MNHEY and SVGAGI. Source study methods: Scientists estimated how many nucleated cells there were by amplifying reference gene primers. Repertoires were generated with immunoSEQ multiplex PCR, while TCRdb's copy carries only in-frame clones and drops some. V and J calls and clone size are as listed in that table; D and trimming were resolved from the DNA. The repertoire holds around 240,000 clones, with roughly nine tenths as singletons.

The sample taken for sequencing was PBMCs or T cells enriched from blood (not recorded which). The rearrangement joins TRBV6-5 to TRBJ1-1, with D tentatively TRBD1 (6 bases). The TCR sequence derives from a human donor in a cohort exposed to, infected with or recovered from COVID-19 (not recorded which). The donor label of this sample is uncertain. For the CDR3, the DNA is TGTGCCAGCTCAGGGGACGGGGGGACTGAAGCTTTCTTT. The encoded protein is CASSGDGGTEAFF.